This passage covers 10 T cell receptor beta chains from one sample sequenced in a study of blood T cell repertoires in COVID-19. Clones were read by immunoSEQ multiplex PCR, and TCRdb kept only the in-frame ones, dropping some. The sample lists some 110,000 clones, about 88% occurring once. Sequenced sample: peripheral blood. The origin of the receptors is a man aged 40-49 years with acute or convalescent COVID-19.

The chain couples TRBV6-6 to TRBJ2-1; 10 bases map to TRBD2. The CDR3 extends over 17 amino acids. V shed 5 bases and J 9 bases; nucleotides not matched to a gene: 16. Germline V CDR1 and CDR2: MNHNY, SVGAGI (reference sequence). CDR3 residues: CASSPRGASGRAGEQFF. The CDR3 DNA reads as TGTGCCAGCAGTCCCCGCGGGGCCAGCGGGAGGGCGGGTGAGCAGTTCTTC.

This rearrangement joins TRBV15 to TRBJ2-7; TRBD1 agrees at 7 bases. CDR3 size: 15 residues. With V trimmed by 1 base and J by 4 bases, 7 bases remained unmatched. Per the germline V gene, CDR1 is LNHNV and CDR2 is YYDKDF (reference sequence). CDR3 nucleotides: TGTGCCACCAGCAGAGCCGGGACAGAGAGATACGAGCAGTACTTC. Its translation: CATSRAGTERYEQYF.

This chain links TRBV5-1 with TRBJ2-6; D possibly corresponds to TRBD1 (5 bases). Trimming pared 0 bases from V and 3 bases from J, leaving 10 bases between. The V gene's germline CDR1 is SGHRS and CDR2 YFSETQ. The CDR3 is 16 amino acids. The CDR3 DNA is TGCGCCAGCAGCTTGGGACAGTATAATGGGGCCAACGTCCTGACTTTC. Amino acids: CASSLGQYNGANVLTF.

V is TRBV2 and J is TRBJ2-7; D is unclear. The CDR3 covers 14 residues. The germline V and J ends were trimmed by 5 bases and 1 base, with 12 bases remaining between them. Per germline, CDR1 SNHLY and CDR2 FYNNEI. The DNA for the CDR3 is TGTGCCAGCAGTCCCCGGGTGGAGTCCTACGAGCAGTACTTC. This gives the protein CASSPRVESYEQYF. Using reference TRBV2 and TRBJ2-7 for the parts outside the CDR3, the full variable domain is EPEVTQTPSHQVTQMGQEVILRCVPISNHLYFYWYRQILGQKVEFLVSFYNNEISEKSEIFDDQFSVERPDGSNFTLKIRSTKLEDSAMYFCASSPRVESYEQYFGPGTRLTVT.

This chain connects TRBV2 to TRBJ1-5; 8 bases are a match to TRBD1. Germline V CDR1 and CDR2: SNHLY, FYNNEI. With V trimmed by 6 bases and J by 6 bases, 4 bases remained unmatched. The CDR3 sequence is 13 residues long. CDR3 sequence: CASRAGGSQPQHF. Here the CDR3 DNA reads TGTGCCAGCAGAGCAGGGGGCTCTCAGCCCCAGCATTTT.

The rearrangement links TRBV3-1 (or the pseudogene TRBV3-2) to TRBJ2-3; 11 nucleotides line up with TRBD2. Germline V gene data show CDR1 as LGHDT and CDR2 as YNNKEL (reference sequence). Trimming removed 2 bases from V and 7 bases from J; junction bases left unmatched: 5. The CDR3 extends over 15 amino acids. The CDR3 loop reads CASSQQLAGAHTQYF. CDR3 nucleotides: TGTGCCAGCAGCCAACAACTAGCGGGAGCACATACGCAGTATTTT.

V gene TRBV18 combines with J gene TRBJ2-1, with 11 bases that match TRBD2. Germline values: CDR1 KGHSH, CDR2 LQKENI. This CDR3 has 18 residues. The J segment lost 3 bases and the V segment lost 6 bases, leaving 13 bases of the junction unmatched. CDR3 in amino acids: CASSLQGVAGGLYNEQFF. The CDR3 DNA is TGTGCCAGCTCCCTCCAGGGAGTAGCGGGGGGGCTCTACAATGAGCAGTTCTTC.

This chain uses TRBV30 with TRBJ2-5, with 10 positions matching TRBD1. CDR1 GTSNPN and CDR2 SVGIG come from the germline V gene (reference sequence). The CDR3 totals 15 residues. The trim removed 5 bases at V and 4 bases at J, leaving 10 bases unmatched. CDR3 in DNA: TGTGCCTGGTCTCCTTGGACAGGGGGACGAGAGACCCAGTACTTC. This sequence encodes CAWSPWTGGRETQYF.

On this clone itself: At one of its ends the junction is not consistent with the germline gene, which may arise from a read error. The V gene is TRBV2, the J gene TRBJ2-2; tentative D call: TRBD1 (5 bases). From germline, CDR1 is SNHLY and CDR2 FYNNEI. The CDR3 has 15 residues. The CDR3 spells CASSGEGAKTGELFF. CDR3 DNA sequence: TGTGCCAGCAGTGGGGAAGGGGCGAAAACCGGGGAGCTGTTTTTT.

The chain combines TRBV11-2 with TRBJ2-2; TRBD2 matches at 7 bases. V lost 2 bases and J lost 4; bases outside the gene matches: 4. Germline-derived CDR1 and CDR2 are SGHAT and FQNNGV. The CDR3 sequence is 15 residues long. This CDR3 is CASSLMGLRTGELFF. In nucleotides, the CDR3 is TGTGCCAGCAGCTTAATGGGACTACGCACCGGGGAGCTGTTTTTT.